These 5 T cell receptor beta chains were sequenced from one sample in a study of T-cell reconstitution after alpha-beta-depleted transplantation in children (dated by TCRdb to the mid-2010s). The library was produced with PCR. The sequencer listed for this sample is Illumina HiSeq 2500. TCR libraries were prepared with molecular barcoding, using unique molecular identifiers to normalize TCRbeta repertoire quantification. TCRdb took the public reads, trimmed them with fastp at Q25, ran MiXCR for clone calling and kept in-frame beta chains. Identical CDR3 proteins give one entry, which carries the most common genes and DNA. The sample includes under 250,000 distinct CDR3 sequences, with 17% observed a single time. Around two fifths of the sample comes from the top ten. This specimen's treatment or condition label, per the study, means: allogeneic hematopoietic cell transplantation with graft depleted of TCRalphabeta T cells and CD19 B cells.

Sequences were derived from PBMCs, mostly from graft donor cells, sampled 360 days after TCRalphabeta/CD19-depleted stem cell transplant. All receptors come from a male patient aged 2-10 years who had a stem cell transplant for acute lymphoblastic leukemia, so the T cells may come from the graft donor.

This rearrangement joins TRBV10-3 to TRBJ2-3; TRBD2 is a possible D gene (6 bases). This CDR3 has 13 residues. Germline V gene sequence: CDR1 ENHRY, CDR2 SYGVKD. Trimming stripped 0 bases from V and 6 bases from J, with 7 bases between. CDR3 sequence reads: CAISESGLDTQYF. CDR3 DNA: TGTGCCATCAGTGAGTCGGGACTTGATACGCAGTATTTT.

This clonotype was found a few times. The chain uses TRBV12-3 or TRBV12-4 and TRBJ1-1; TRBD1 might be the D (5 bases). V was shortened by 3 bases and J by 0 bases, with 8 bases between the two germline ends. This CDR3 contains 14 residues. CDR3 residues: CASSFTGMNTEAFF. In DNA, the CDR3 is TGTGCCAGCAGTTTTACAGGAATGAACACTGAAGCTTTCTTT.

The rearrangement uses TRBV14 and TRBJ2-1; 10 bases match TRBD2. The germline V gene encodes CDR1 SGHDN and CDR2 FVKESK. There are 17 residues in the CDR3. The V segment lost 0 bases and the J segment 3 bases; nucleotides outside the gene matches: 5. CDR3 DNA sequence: TGTGCCAGCAGCCAAGAGTTGGGACTAGCGAGCTACAATGAGCAGTTCTTC. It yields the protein CASSQELGLASYNEQFF.

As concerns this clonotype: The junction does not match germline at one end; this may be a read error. This CDR3 is CASSLGDRGLRETQYF. The CDR3 bases are TGTGCTAGCAGCTTGGGAGACAGGGGCCTTCGAGAGACCCAGTACTTC. The J gene is TRBJ2-5, the V gene TRBV7-7, with TRBD1 matching 8 bases. The CDR3 runs to 16 residues. Per germline, CDR1 SSHAT and CDR2 FNYEAQ (reference sequence).

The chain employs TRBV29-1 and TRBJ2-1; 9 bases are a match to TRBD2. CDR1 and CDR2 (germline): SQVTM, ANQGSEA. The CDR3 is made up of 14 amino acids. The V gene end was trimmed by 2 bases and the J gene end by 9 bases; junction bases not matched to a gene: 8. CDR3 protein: CSVEFLAGSAEQFF. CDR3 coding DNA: TGCAGCGTTGAATTTCTAGCGGGGTCAGCTGAGCAGTTCTTC.